This T cell receptor beta chain appears in the sequencing data of a study of tumor-infiltrating lymphocytes in primary liver carcinoma. On the study more broadly: Men as well as women, aged 30 to 69 years, made up the patients. The number of productive TCRbeta reads per sample ranged from roughly 3.65 to 8 million and was similar across tissue types. Study outcomes and limitations: Compared with tumor region pairs, tumor-adjacent and tumor-blood pairs overlapped less. CD8+ and CD4+ repertoires went uncompared, the samples being bulk unsorted.

For blood RNA, unsorted whole blood served as the source, and germline DNA was extracted too. Germline values: CDR1 MNHEY, CDR2 SVGEGT. The CDR3 is made up of 16 amino acids. A remark on this clonotype: The antigen is unknown. Likely a read error: the CDR3 ends without its conserved phenylalanine or tryptophan.

The researchers produced TCR beta cDNA from roughly 550 ng total RNA with a constant-region primer. Slightly modified ARM-PCR, run as three nested multiplex PCR rounds, produced the TCR beta libraries. Use of TRBV1-TRBV30 forward primers with a C-beta reverse primer characterized the first two PCR rounds, which lasted about 9 cycles each. Via MiXCR, TCRdb re-called the multiplex PCR reads, giving one row per CDR3 protein. The sample consists of about 320,000 distinct CDR3 sequences, approximately 65% of them appearing once. Sequenced: peripheral blood. The chain recombines TRBV6-2 or TRBV6-3 with TRBJ2-1; D possibly corresponds to TRBD2 (5 bases). This sequence was found in a man aged 35-49 years with primary liver carcinoma and hepatitis B virus infection. Here the CDR3 reads CTSSYSASLSYNEQFL. CDR3 coding DNA: TGTACCAGCAGTTACTCGGCTAGCCTCTCCTACAATGAGCAGTTCTTA.